The subject of this entry is one T cell receptor (beta chain). None of the patients had undergone any treatment ahead of thyroid surgery. These data belong to a study of metastatic and nonmetastatic thyroid tumors. Whole-study context: Comparison of repertoires was carried out across blood and tumor or nodule tissue from malignant and benign thyroid patients.

With 0 bases removed from V and 1 base from J, the gap between germline ends came to 12 bases. The germline gives CDR1 DFQATT, CDR2 SNEGSKA (reference sequence). This CDR3 contains 16 residues. TCRdb re-called clones from the PCR reads using MiXCR. The repertoire includes about 20,000 clones, around a quarter of them detected once, and less than 20% sits in the top ten. Material: tumor tissue. V and J are TRBV20-1 and TRBJ2-2, with D possibly being TRBD2 (6 bases). This clonotype was sampled from a female donor with papillary thyroid cancer or a benign thyroid nodule (not recorded which). Some clones in this sample may be carry-over from other donors' samples. CDR3 DNA: TGCAGTGCTAGAGATCCGCGGCGGGAGAACACCGGGGAGCTGTTTTTT. Encoded protein: CSARDPRRENTGELFF.